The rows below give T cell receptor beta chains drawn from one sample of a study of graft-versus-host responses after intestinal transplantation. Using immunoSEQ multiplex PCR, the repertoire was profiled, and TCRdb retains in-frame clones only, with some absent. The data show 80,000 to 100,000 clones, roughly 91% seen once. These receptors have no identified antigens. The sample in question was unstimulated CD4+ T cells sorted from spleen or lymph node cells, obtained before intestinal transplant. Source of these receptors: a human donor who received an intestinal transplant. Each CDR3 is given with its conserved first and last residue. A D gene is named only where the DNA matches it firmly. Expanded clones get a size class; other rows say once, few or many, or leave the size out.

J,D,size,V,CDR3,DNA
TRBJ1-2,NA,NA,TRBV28,CASSWRILRYGYTF,TGTGCCAGCAGTTGGAGGATTCTCCGCTATGGCTACACCTTC
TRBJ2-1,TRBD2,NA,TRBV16,CASSHLPALAGGWREQFF,TGTGCCAGCAGCCACCTCCCGGCTCTAGCGGGAGGTTGGCGTGAGCAGTTCTTC
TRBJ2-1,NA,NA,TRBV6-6,CASSSLPTGEQFF,TGTGCCAGCAGTTCCCTCCCTACGGGAGAGCAGTTCTTC
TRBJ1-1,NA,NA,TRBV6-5,CASSFKSNTEAFF,TGTGCCAGCAGTTTCAAATCGAACACTGAAGCTTTCTTT
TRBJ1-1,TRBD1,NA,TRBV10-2,CASRGTGGMNTEAFF,TGCGCCAGCAGGGGGACAGGGGGTATGAACACTGAAGCTTTCTTT
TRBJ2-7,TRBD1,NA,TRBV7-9,CASSSTGSFLDEQYF,TGTGCCAGCAGCTCGACAGGGAGTTTTTTAGACGAGCAGTACTTC
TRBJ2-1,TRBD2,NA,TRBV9,CASSGTSGGAYNEQFF,TGTGCCAGCAGTGGGACTAGCGGGGGGGCCTACAATGAGCAGTTCTTC
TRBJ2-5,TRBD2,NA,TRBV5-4,CASSMSGGSLETQYF,TGTGCCAGCAGTATGAGCGGGGGGAGTCTGGAGACCCAGTACTTC
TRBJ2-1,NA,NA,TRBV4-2,CASSQAREQFF,TGTGCCAGCAGCCAAGCCAGGGAGCAGTTCTTC
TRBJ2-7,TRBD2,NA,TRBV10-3,CATGAGLVGQYF,TGTGCCACCGGGGCCGGACTAGTTGGACAGTACTTC
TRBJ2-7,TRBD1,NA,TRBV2,CASSGQGPEQYF,TGTGCCAGCAGTGGACAGGGTCCCGAGCAGTACTTC
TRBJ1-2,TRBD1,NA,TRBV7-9,CASSRDRTTGYTF,TGTGCCAGCAGCCGGGACAGGACGACAGGCTACACCTTC
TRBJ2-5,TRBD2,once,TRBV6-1,CASSGRLAGRETQYF,TGTGCCAGCAGTGGAAGGCTAGCGGGGAGAGAGACCCAGTACTTC
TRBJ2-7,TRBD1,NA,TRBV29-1,CSVEAGTGYEQYF,TGCAGCGTTGAAGCCGGGACAGGGTACGAGCAGTACTTC
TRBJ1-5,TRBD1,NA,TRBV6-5,CASARGDRDQPQHF,TGTGCCAGCGCTAGGGGGGACAGGGATCAGCCCCAGCATTTT
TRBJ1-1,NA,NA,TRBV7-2,CASSLDSGGKSTEAFF,TGTGCCAGCAGCTTAGATTCGGGGGGAAAATCGACTGAAGCTTTCTTT
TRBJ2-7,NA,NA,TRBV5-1,CASSLEGRMDEQYF,TGCGCCAGCAGCTTGGAGGGGAGGATGGACGAGCAGTACTTC
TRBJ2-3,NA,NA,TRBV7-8,CASSPALRSTDTQYF,TGTGCCAGCAGCCCTGCGCTCCGGAGCACAGATACGCAGTATTTT
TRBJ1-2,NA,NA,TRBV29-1,CSVDRLAVSYGYTF,TGCAGCGTTGATCGGTTGGCGGTTAGCTATGGCTACACCTTC
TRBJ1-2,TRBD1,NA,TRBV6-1,CASREQGIGYGYTF,TGTGCCAGCAGGGAACAGGGGATCGGCTATGGCTACACCTTC
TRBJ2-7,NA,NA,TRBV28,CASSPAGAIYEQYF,TGTGCCAGCAGCCCGGCAGGCGCAATCTACGAGCAGTACTTC
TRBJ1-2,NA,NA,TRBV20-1,CSASRYGYTF,TGCAGTGCTAGCCGCTATGGCTACACCTTC
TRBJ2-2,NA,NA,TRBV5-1,CASSPPNTGELFF,TGCGCCAGCAGCCCTCCGAACACCGGGGAGCTGTTTTTT
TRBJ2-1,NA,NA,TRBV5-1,CASSLEGLDEQFF,TGCGCCAGCAGCTTGGAGGGACTGGATGAGCAGTTCTTC
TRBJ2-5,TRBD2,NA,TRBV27,CASSLRRLAGETQYF,TGTGCCAGCAGTCTTCGGCGACTAGCGGGAGAGACCCAGTACTTC
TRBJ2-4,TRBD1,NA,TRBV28,CASRQTGNHIQYF,TGTGCCAGTAGACAGACAGGGAATCACATTCAGTACTTC
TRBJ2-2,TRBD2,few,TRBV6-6,CASSASGRSTGELFF,TGTGCCAGCAGCGCTAGCGGGAGGAGCACCGGGGAGCTGTTTTTT
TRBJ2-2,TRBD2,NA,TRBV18,CASSLGLAGSNTGELFF,TGTGCCAGCTCACTGGGACTAGCGGGGTCCAACACCGGGGAGCTGTTTTTT
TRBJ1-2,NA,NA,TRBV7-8,CASSSALSGQGYGYTF,TGTGCCAGCAGCTCGGCCCTCTCGGGTCAGGGTTATGGCTACACCTTC